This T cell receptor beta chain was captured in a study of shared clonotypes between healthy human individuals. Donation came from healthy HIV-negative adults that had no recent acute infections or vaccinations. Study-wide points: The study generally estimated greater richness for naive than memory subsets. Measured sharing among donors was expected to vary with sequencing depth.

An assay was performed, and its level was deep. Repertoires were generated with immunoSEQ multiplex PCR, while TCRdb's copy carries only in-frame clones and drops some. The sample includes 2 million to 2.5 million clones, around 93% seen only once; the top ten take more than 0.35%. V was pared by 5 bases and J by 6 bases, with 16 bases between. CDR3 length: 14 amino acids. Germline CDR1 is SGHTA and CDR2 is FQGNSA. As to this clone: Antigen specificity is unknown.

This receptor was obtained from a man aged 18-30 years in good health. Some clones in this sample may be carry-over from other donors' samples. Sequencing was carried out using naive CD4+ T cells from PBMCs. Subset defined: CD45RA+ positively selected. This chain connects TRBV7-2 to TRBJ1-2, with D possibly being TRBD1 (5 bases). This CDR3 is CASSSRDSTDGYTF. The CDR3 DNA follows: TGTGCCAGCAGCAGCAGAGACAGCACCGATGGCTACACCTTC. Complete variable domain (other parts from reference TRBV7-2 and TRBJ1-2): GAGVSQSPSNKVTEKGKDVELRCDPISGHTALYWYRQSLGQGLEFLIYFQGNSAPDKSGLPSDRFSAERTGGSVSTLTIQRTQQEDSAVYLCASSSRDSTDGYTFGSGTRLTVV.